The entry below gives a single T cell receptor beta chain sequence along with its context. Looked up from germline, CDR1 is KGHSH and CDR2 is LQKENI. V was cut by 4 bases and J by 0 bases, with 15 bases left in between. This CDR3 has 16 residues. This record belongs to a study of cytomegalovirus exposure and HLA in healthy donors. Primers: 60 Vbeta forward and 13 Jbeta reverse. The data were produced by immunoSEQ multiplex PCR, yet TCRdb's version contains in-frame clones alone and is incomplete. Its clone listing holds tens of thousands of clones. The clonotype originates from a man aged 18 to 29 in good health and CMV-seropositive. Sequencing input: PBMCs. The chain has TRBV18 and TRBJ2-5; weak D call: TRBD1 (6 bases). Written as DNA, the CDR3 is TGTGCCAGCTCACGAAACAGGGACCCGTACCAAGAGACCCAGTACTTC. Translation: CASSRNRDPYQETQYF.